Sequencing of this T cell receptor (beta chain) was carried out in a study of memory CD4+ T cells and cytomegalovirus serostatus. Single viable CD3+CD4+CD8-CD45RO+ cells were sorted as the memory CD4+ T cells. Total CD4+ T cells were enriched by CD4 positive selection. Profiling relied on immunoSEQ multiplex PCR, and the TCRdb table lists in-frame clones only, not all of them. The sample has some 25,000 clones, roughly 75% seen once. The origin of this receptor is an adult in good health and CMV-seronegative. Specimen: memory CD4+ T cells from blood.

The chain's CDR3 is CASSQGSGGSYNEQFF. In DNA, the CDR3 is TGCGCCAGCAGCCAAGGGAGCGGGGGCTCCTACAATGAGCAGTTCTTC. J is TRBJ2-1 and V is TRBV5-1, with 8 positions matching TRBD2. Germline loops: CDR1 SGHRS, CDR2 YFSETQ. The ends lost 4 bases at V and 0 bases at J; junction bases unmatched: 6. The CDR3 consists of 16 residues.